This is a list of T cell receptor beta chains from one sample in a study of cytomegalovirus exposure and HLA in healthy donors. Sequencing used immunoSEQ multiplex PCR; TCRdb keeps in-frame clones, though not all of them. Of 150,000 to 200,000 clones listed, around 79% are singletons. Sequenced material: PBMCs. These receptors were taken from a woman in her forties or fifties in good health and CMV-seronegative. CDR3s include the opening cysteine and the closing phenylalanine or tryptophan. The D gene is left open where the match is weak. Size is omitted from some rows. Given values are once, few, many or a class for expanded clones.

TRBD1	TRBV4-3	TRBJ2-7	.	TGCGCCAGCAGCCAAGATTCAGTGGGACAGGCCTCCTACGAGCAGTACTTC	CASSQDSVGQASYEQYF
.	TRBV29-1	TRBJ2-2	.	TGCAGCGTTGAACGGGGGAGATCGGGGGAGCTGTTTTTT	CSVERGRSGELFF
.	TRBV7-2	TRBJ2-1	few	TGTGCCAGCAGCTTAGCGGCAATGACTACCCCCAATGAGCAGTTCTTC	CASSLAAMTTPNEQFF
TRBD2	TRBV6-6	TRBJ2-3	.	TGTGCCAGCAGTAAACTAGCGGGAGGGGGGACAGATACGCAGTATTTT	CASSKLAGGGTDTQYF
.	TRBV19	TRBJ1-2	.	TGTGCCAGTAGTATGGGCTCCGAGATCCTCTATGGCTACACCTTC	CASSMGSEILYGYTF
.	TRBV20-1	TRBJ1-5	.	TGCAGTGCTCAGAGAGGTGAGGTCCAGCATTTT	CSAQRGEVQHF
TRBD1	TRBV7-2	TRBJ1-3	.	TGTGCCAGCAGCCCTACGACAGGGACGGGAAACACCATATATTTT	CASSPTTGTGNTIYF
.	TRBV7-2	TRBJ1-5	few	TGTGCCAGCAGCTTAGTGGGGGACTTCAATCAGCCCCAGCATTTT	CASSLVGDFNQPQHF
.	TRBV14	TRBJ2-5	.	TGTGCCAGCAGCCCGAGTGGACATAGACTTGCCCAAGAGACCCAGTACTTC	CASSPSGHRLAQETQYF
TRBD1	TRBV5-6	TRBJ2-4	.	TGTGCCAGCAGCCAGCAGCTTGGACAGGGGGCGGTCAAAAACATTCAGTACTTC	CASSQQLGQGAVKNIQYF
.	TRBV7-9	TRBJ2-5	once	TGTGCCAGCAGCTTAGATCACTTCCAAGAGACCCAGTACTTC	CASSLDHFQETQYF
.	TRBV6-5	TRBJ1-1	once	TGTGCCAGCAGTTTTCATCCCGGGACAATGAACACTGAAGCTTTCTTT	CASSFHPGTMNTEAFF
TRBD1	TRBV14	TRBJ1-1	.	TGTGCCAGCAGCCAAGACCTGTTCGGGACAGTCAACACTGAAGCTTTCTTT	CASSQDLFGTVNTEAFF
.	TRBV9	TRBJ2-2	once	TGTGCCAGCAGCGTAGACTACGGGTGGGCCGGGGAGCTGTTTTTT	CASSVDYGWAGELFF
TRBD2	TRBV18	TRBJ2-5	.	TGTGCCAGCTCGCCCTTCGGGGGAGGGGAAGAGACCCAGTACTTC	CASSPFGGGEETQYF
.	TRBV19	TRBJ1-1	.	TGTGCCAGTAGTATAGGACAGAACACTGAAGCTTTCTTT	CASSIGQNTEAFF
TRBD1	TRBV28	TRBJ2-3	.	TGTGCCAGCAGTCTCTTAACAGGGGGGAGAGATACGCAGTATTTT	CASSLLTGGRDTQYF
TRBD1	TRBV6-6	TRBJ1-2	.	TGTGCCAGCAGTTACAGGGGACAGGAGAAAAACTATGGCTACACCTTC	CASSYRGQEKNYGYTF
TRBD1	TRBV29-1	TRBJ1-2	.	TGCAGCGCCGAGGGACAGGGTTATGGCTACACCTTC	CSAEGQGYGYTF
.	TRBV18	TRBJ1-1	.	TGTGCCAGCTCACCACAGAGGGACACTGAAGCTTTCTTT	CASSPQRDTEAFF
.	TRBV14	TRBJ1-2	.	TGTGCCAGCAGCGGGCCTACGGGGGGCTACACCTTC	CASSGPTGGYTF
.	TRBV5-4	TRBJ1-4	.	TGTGCCAGCAGCTTGGGCGTTAACAGGGCGGAAAAACTGTTTTTT	CASSLGVNRAEKLFF
.	TRBV5-4	TRBJ2-1	.	TGTGCCAGCAGCGTCACAGGTCTGTCCTACAATGAGCAGTTCTTC	CASSVTGLSYNEQFF
TRBD2	TRBV4-3	TRBJ2-7	few	TGCGCCAGCAGCCCAGGGCCGGGCGGGGGGTCCTACGAGCAGTACTTC	CASSPGPGGGSYEQYF
.	TRBV11-1	TRBJ2-3	.	TGTGCCAGCAGCTTAGCGCCCAACAGGGGGGGCCCAGATACGCAGTATTTT	CASSLAPNRGGPDTQYF
.	TRBV6-5	TRBJ1-5	few	TGTGCCAGCGCCACAGGGCAGGGGCATGGACAGCCCCAGCATTTT	CASATGQGHGQPQHF
.	TRBV7-9	TRBJ1-2	once	TGTGCCAGCAGTCCCAGGGGTAGGGATGGCTACACCTTC	CASSPRGRDGYTF
.	TRBV19	TRBJ2-5	.	TGTGCCAGTAGGGTCAAGGCCGGGGAGACCCAGTACTTC	CASRVKAGETQYF
TRBD2	TRBV25-1	TRBJ2-2	once	TGTGCCAGCAGGGGACTAGCGACCACCGGGGAGCTGTTTTTT	CASRGLATTGELFF
.	TRBV5-4	TRBJ2-7	.	TGTGCCAGCAGCTTGAAACAGGGGAGGAACGAGCAGTACTTC	CASSLKQGRNEQYF
TRBD1	TRBV4-1	TRBJ1-5	.	TGCGCCAGCAGCCCCGACAGGGCTCGGGTGAATCAGCCCCAGCATTTT	CASSPDRARVNQPQHF
.	TRBV28	TRBJ2-7	.	TGTGCCAGCAGCCTTAGCGGCGAGCAGTACTTC	CASSLSGEQYF
.	TRBV6-1	TRBJ1-1	.	TGTGCCAGCAGTGAAGGGAACGTAGGCCCTCTTTCCTCAGGAGCTTTCTTT	CASSEGNVGPLSSGAFF
.	TRBV27	TRBJ1-1	few	TGTGCCAGCAGTTTACAGGGTTTCACTGAAGCTTTCTTT	CASSLQGFTEAFF
TRBD1	TRBV4-1	TRBJ1-2	few	TGCGCCAGCAGTCACCCGGACAGGGGGCTCGATGGCTACACCTTC	CASSHPDRGLDGYTF
.	TRBV19	TRBJ2-4	.	TGTGCCAGTAGGAGGGAACCGATAGGCGGCAACATTCAGTACTTC	CASRREPIGGNIQYF
TRBD1	TRBV28	TRBJ1-2	.	TGTGCCAGCAGACGATCGGGACAGGGAAATAACTATGGCTACACCTTC	CASRRSGQGNNYGYTF
TRBD1	TRBV28	TRBJ2-1	once	TGTGCCAGCCGCCAAAGCCAGGGGGCGGCCTACAATGAGCAGTTCTTC	CASRQSQGAAYNEQFF
TRBD2	TRBV7-2	TRBJ2-1	few	TGTGCCAGCAGCTGGGGGGGACTAGCGGGAGGTTTAATTAACGAGCAGTTCTTC	CASSWGGLAGGLINEQFF
.	TRBV28	TRBJ1-5	.	TGTGCCAGCTCCGGAGGACAGATCAATCAGCCCCAGCATTTT	CASSGGQINQPQHF
TRBD2	TRBV29-1	TRBJ2-5	.	TGCAGCGTTGCTTTTATTAGCGGGAGACATCAAGAGACCCAGTACTTC	CSVAFISGRHQETQYF
.	TRBV6-1	TRBJ1-1	once	TGTGCCAGCAGTGAACTGGGGGCGAACACTGAAGCTTTCTTT	CASSELGANTEAFF
.	TRBV11-2	TRBJ2-7	few	TGTGCCAGCAGCTTAGATCGAGGCACATCCTACGAGCAGTACTTC	CASSLDRGTSYEQYF
.	TRBV6-5	TRBJ2-2	.	TGTGCCAGCAGTTACGGACACCTCACCGGGGAGCTGTTTTTT	CASSYGHLTGELFF
TRBD1	TRBV6-5	TRBJ1-2	few	TGTGCCAGCAGTTACGGACAGGGTACGGTCACCTTC	CASSYGQGTVTF
.	TRBV4-3	TRBJ1-1	few	TGCGCCAGCAGCCAAGATTCCTGGAGGGATCCTGGCCCGAACACTGAAGCTTTCTTT	CASSQDSWRDPGPNTEAFF
.	TRBV4-3	TRBJ1-2	.	TGCGCCAGCAGCCAAGATCGACTCTATGGCTACACCTTC	CASSQDRLYGYTF
TRBD1	TRBV6-5	TRBJ1-1	.	TGTGCCAGCAGACCCACAGGGGGCACTGAAGCTTTCTTT	CASRPTGGTEAFF
.	TRBV5-1	TRBJ1-4	.	TGCGCCAGCAGCCCAGGCGCAACTAATGAAAAACTGTTTTTT	CASSPGATNEKLFF
TRBD2	TRBV6-5	TRBJ2-2	.	TGTGCCAGCAGAGAGCGGGAGTCCGGGGAGCTGTTTTTT	CASRERESGELFF
.	TRBV29-1	TRBJ2-2	.	TGCAGCGCATGGGGAGTGAACACCGGGGAGCTGTTTTTT	CSAWGVNTGELFF
.	TRBV14	TRBJ2-3	.	TGTGCCAGCAGCCAAGATAGAGGTACTACGCAGTATTTT	CASSQDRGTTQYF
TRBD1	TRBV7-9	TRBJ2-5	.	TGTGCCAGCAGCCCACCCGACAGGGCTCGGGAGACCCAGTACTTC	CASSPPDRARETQYF